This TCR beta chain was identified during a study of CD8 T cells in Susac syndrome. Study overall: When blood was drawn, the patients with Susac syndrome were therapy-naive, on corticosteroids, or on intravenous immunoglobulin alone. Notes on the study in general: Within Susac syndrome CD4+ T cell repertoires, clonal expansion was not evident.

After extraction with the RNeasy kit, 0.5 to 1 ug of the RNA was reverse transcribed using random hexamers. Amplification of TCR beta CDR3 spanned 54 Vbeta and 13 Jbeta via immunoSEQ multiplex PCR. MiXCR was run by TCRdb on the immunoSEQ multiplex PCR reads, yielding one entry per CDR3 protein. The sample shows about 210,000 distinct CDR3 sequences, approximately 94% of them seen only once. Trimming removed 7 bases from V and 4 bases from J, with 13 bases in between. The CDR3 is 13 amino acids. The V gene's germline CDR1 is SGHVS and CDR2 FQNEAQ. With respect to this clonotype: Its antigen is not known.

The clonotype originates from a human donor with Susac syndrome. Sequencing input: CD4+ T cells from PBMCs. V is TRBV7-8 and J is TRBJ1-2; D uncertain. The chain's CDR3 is CASTLGGSYGYTF. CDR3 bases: TGTGCCAGCACCCTCGGAGGGTCCTATGGCTACACCTTC.